This is a list of T cell receptor beta chains from one sample in a study of OX40 agonist ivuxolimab in advanced cancers. TCRdb's table, derived via immunoSEQ multiplex PCR, lists solely in-frame clones and lacks some. Of 30,000 to 40,000 clones listed, roughly 90% are singletons. The sequencing used CD4+ or CD8+ T cells sorted from blood, collected in a trial of the OX40 agonist ivuxolimab. These TCRs come from an adult with an advanced solid tumor such as melanoma, head and neck, liver or kidney cancer. Both conserved end residues are part of each CDR3. Each record gives: clone size, J gene, CDR3 length, D gene, V gene, CDR3 protein, CDR3 DNA. The D gene is left open where the match is weak. Some rows have no size entry. The others give once, few or many, or a class for an expanded clone.

.	TRBJ2-7	14	TRBD1	TRBV5-4	CASSLRGQAYEQYF	TGTGCCAGCAGCCTGAGGGGACAGGCGTACGAGCAGTACTTC
.	TRBJ1-1	14	.	TRBV28	CASSLTGSYTEAFF	TGTGCCAGCAGTTTGACAGGATCGTACACTGAAGCTTTCTTT
.	TRBJ2-1	13	TRBD2	TRBV2	CASSPPSGSIEFF	TGTGCCAGCAGTCCTCCTAGCGGGAGTATCGAGTTCTTC
.	TRBJ1-6	13	.	TRBV10-3	CAISDRGNSPLHF	TGTGCCATCAGTGACAGGGGAAATTCACCCCTCCACTTT
.	TRBJ1-3	11	.	TRBV11-2	CASEGGNTIYF	TGTGCCAGCGAGGGTGGAAACACCATATATTTT
.	TRBJ2-7	14	.	TRBV7-9	CASSSWRQVYEQYF	TGTGCCAGCAGCTCATGGAGGCAGGTCTACGAGCAGTACTTC
.	TRBJ2-2	15	TRBD2	TRBV30	CASPAGGRTGGELFF	TGTGCCTCCCCCGCGGGGGGACGAACAGGCGGGGAGCTGTTTTTT
.	TRBJ2-7	16	TRBD1	TRBV5-6	CASSPGQGFAFDEQYF	TGTGCCAGCAGCCCAGGACAGGGCTTCGCGTTCGACGAGCAGTACTTC
.	TRBJ2-2	15	.	TRBV6-5	CASSYREPPAGELFF	TGTGCCAGCAGTTACCGAGAGCCACCGGCCGGGGAGCTGTTTTTT
once	TRBJ2-4	16	TRBD2	TRBV6-6	CASMHLAGAGENIQYF	TGTGCCAGCATGCATCTAGCGGGGGCTGGGGAAAACATTCAGTACTTC